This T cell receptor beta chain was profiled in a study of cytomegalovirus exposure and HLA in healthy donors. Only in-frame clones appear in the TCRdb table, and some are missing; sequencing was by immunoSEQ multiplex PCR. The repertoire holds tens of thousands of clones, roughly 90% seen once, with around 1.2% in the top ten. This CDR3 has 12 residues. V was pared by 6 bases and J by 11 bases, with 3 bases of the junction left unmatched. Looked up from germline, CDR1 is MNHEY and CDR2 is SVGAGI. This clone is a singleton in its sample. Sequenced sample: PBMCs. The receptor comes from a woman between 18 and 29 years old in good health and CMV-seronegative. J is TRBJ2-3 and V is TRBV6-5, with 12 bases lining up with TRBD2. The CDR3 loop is CASRGLAGMQYF. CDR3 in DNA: TGTGCCAGCAGAGGACTAGCGGGGATGCAGTATTTT.